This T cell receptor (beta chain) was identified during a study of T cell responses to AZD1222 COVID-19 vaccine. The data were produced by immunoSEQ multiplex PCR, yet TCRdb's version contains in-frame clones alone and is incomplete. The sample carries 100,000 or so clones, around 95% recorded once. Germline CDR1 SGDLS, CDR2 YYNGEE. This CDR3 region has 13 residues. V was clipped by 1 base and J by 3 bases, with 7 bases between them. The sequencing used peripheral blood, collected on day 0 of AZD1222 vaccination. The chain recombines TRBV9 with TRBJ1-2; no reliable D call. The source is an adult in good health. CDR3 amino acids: CASSVWPDYGYTF. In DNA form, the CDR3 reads TGTGCCAGCAGCGTATGGCCAGACTATGGCTACACCTTC.